This TCR beta chain was observed in a study of spatial heterogeneity in lung cancer (dated by TCRdb to between 2018 and 2020). For the study in its entirety: More beta-chain than alpha-chain transcripts were consistently detected, likely reflecting higher beta-chain transcript abundance. The study quantitatively compared TCR alpha and beta repertoires across multiple tumor regions, matched nontumor lung and blood in non-small cell lung cancer. In the raw uncorrected reads, each unique combination of TCR and UMI appeared more than ten times on average. At surgery, over 200 tumor regions, around 68 matched nontumor lung samples and 56 PBMC samples were TCR-sequenced for both alpha and beta chains. The study linked features of the TCR repertoire to counts of nonsynonymous mutations, which were determined by whole-exome sequencing of tumor tissue. Here is what the overall study found, with its caveats: Ubiquitous expanded tumor TCRs showed up in blood more often at tumor resection than at routine follow-up. Additional single-cell paired TCR alpha and beta sequencing was considered necessary to confirm, at a functional level, the hypothesis that regional TCRs recognize regional mutations.

The sample's time point label, in plain terms: sample taken at primary tumor resection. Without any cell sorting, TCR sequencing was performed on whole RNA extracted either from tumor and nontumor lung tissue or from cryopreserved PBMC samples. Samples were obtained from 65 to 90 patients with early-stage, untreated non-small cell lung cancer from the lung TRACERx cohort. Only patients for whom sufficient RNA was available from at least two tumor regions were selected for TCR sequencing. The germline V gene encodes CDR1 DFQATT and CDR2 SNEGSKA (reference sequence). V is shortened by 3 bases, J by 4 bases, and the region joining them spans 22 bases. The CDR3 measures 16 amino acids from cysteine to phenylalanine. The kept DNA is CDR3 alone, 48 bases in frame from the first base. The library was made by 5' RACE. The reads were generated on a NextSeq 500. The TCR library protocol attached a unique molecular identifier to each TCR cDNA molecule to allow correction of PCR and sequencing errors. As for the authors' bioinformatics: Decombinator tools were used for TCR identification, UMI-based error correction and CDR3 extraction. Expanded TCRs were defined as those above a frequency of 2 per 1,000, corresponding to the top 1% of the tumor frequency distribution. Each repertoire was subsampled 100 times to 5,000 TCRs, after which Renyi diversity was computed with the R vegan package. To build CDR3 similarity networks, amino acid triplet string-kernel similarity was used, and CDR3s were connected when their pairwise similarity was above 0.82. In-frame beta chains were kept once TCRdb had trimmed the public reads at Q25 with fastp and called clones with MiXCR. Every entry covers one CDR3 protein and lists the most common genes and DNA from its rows. The V and J calls come from TCRdb's annotation, not from the publication. This sample holds tens of thousands of distinct CDR3 sequences; under 5.5% were observed only once. The ten largest clones take up about 32% of the sample.

This clonotype has a count of ten or more. What this receptor recognizes is not known. Base qualities were left out, and no much larger clone turns up one base away. This material consisted of PBMCs, taken at surgery. The chain is made from TRBV20-1 and TRBJ2-7; the D gene remains uncertain. The clonotype originates from a male donor with early-stage non-small cell lung cancer. The DNA sequence is given as TGCAGTGCTAGTCTCCACGGACGCATTTCATCTTACGAGCAGTACTTC. This gives the protein CSASLHGRISSYEQYF.